This T cell receptor beta chain was captured in a study of spatial heterogeneity in lung cancer. Time point described: blood at routine non-recurrence follow-up after resection. The V gene's germline CDR1 is SNHLY and CDR2 FYNNEI. The CDR3 runs to 13 residues. Trimming at V came to 7 bases and at J to 6 bases, leaving 9 bases not matched to a gene. TCRdb recomputed calls from the 5' RACE reads with MiXCR, one row per CDR3 protein. The data show fewer than 100,000 distinct CDR3 sequences, roughly a fifth seen once. Here the sequenced sample was PBMCs, taken at follow-up. The sequence was obtained from a male donor with early-stage non-small cell lung cancer. This chain links TRBV2 with TRBJ2-7; TRBD1 matches 7 bases. In DNA, the CDR3 is TGTGCCAGCACCGAGAACAGGGGCCGCGAGCAGTACTTC. It yields the protein CASTENRGREQYF.